The 26 T cell receptor beta chains below were found in one sample sequenced in a study of blood T cell repertoires in COVID-19. Sequencing was performed with immunoSEQ multiplex PCR; in TCRdb, only in-frame clones are kept and a portion is missing. The sample includes 200,000 to 250,000 clones, 86% seen only once; the top ten take around 5.9%. Material: peripheral blood. The receptors come from a man in his 60s with acute or convalescent COVID-19.

This rearrangement joins TRBV6-2 or TRBV6-3 to TRBJ2-7, with a tentative D call TRBD2 (5 bases). This CDR3 has 15 residues. Germline assignment: CDR1 MNHEY and CDR2 SVGEGT. V was cut by 2 bases and J by 4 bases, with 15 bases left in between. The CDR3 protein is CASSYRERLGYEQYF. In DNA form, the CDR3 reads TGTGCCAGCAGTTACAGGGAGAGGCTCGGATACGAGCAGTACTTC.

The sample holds one count of this clone. The chain is built from TRBV6-5 and TRBJ2-5; D unclear. Trimming left V 6 bases short and J 4 bases short, with 12 bases between. The CDR3 totals 13 residues. Germline V gene data show CDR1 as MNHEY and CDR2 as SVGAGI. The CDR3 loop is CASRKALAETQYF. The CDR3 bases are TGTGCCAGCAGGAAGGCGTTAGCAGAGACCCAGTACTTC.

This clone occurred a few times. At the DNA level, this CDR3 is encoded by other sequences in the same sample as well. This rearrangement joins TRBV25-1 to TRBJ2-7; TRBD2 agrees at 8 bases. Germline V lookup: CDR1 MGHDK, CDR2 SYGVNS. The V segment lost 4 bases and the J segment 4 bases; nucleotides outside the gene matches: 3. CDR3 length: 13 residues. This CDR3 reads CASSGLAPYEQYF. The CDR3 DNA is TGTGCCAGCAGTGGACTAGCGCCTTACGAGCAGTACTTC.

The chain carries TRBV11-2 and TRBJ2-1; 7 bases map to TRBD1. The length of the CDR3 is 15 residues. With 5 bases clipped from V and 6 bases from J, the junction kept 10 bases outside the gene matches. Germline assignment: CDR1 SGHAT and CDR2 FQNNGV. In DNA form, the CDR3 reads TGTGCCAGCAGCGCCGACAGGGTAGGGGCCAATGAGCAGTTCTTC. Its protein product is CASSADRVGANEQFF.

The chain couples TRBV7-2 to TRBJ2-7, with a tentative D call TRBD1 (5 bases). V lost 5 bases to trimming and J lost 2 bases, with 16 bases between them. Germline V gives CDR1 SGHTA, CDR2 FQGNSA. This CDR3 comprises 15 residues. The CDR3 DNA follows: TGTGCCAGCAGCCCCGGTGCAGGGCCAGCCTACGAGCAGTACTTC. Residues: CASSPGAGPAYEQYF.

The V gene is TRBV30, the J gene TRBJ1-5; a possible D gene is TRBD1 (5 bases). Germline values: CDR1 GTSNPN, CDR2 SVGIG (reference sequence). There are 13 residues in the CDR3. Trimming took 1 base from V and 4 from J, leaving 8 bases between them. CDR3 DNA: TGTGCCTGGAGTGCAGGGAGGAATCAGCCCCAGCATTTT. Residues: CAWSAGRNQPQHF.

The chain is built from TRBV27 and TRBJ2-7, with a possible D match to TRBD1 (6 bases). Germline CDR1 reads MNHEY; CDR2 reads SMNVEV (reference sequence). The CDR3 spans 12 residues. Deletions cut 2 bases from V and 6 bases from J, with 8 bases between. The CDR3 sequence: CASSLTGREQYF. The CDR3 coding sequence is TGTGCCAGCAGTTTAACAGGGCGCGAGCAGTACTTC.

The CDR3 is CASSGLRRTDTQYF. In DNA, the CDR3 is TGTGCCAGCAGTGGTTTGCGGCGCACAGATACGCAGTATTTT. V is TRBV7-8 and J is TRBJ2-3; D call uncertain. This CDR3 is built from 14 residues. Looked up from germline, CDR1 is SGHVS and CDR2 is FQNEAQ. V dropped 6 bases and J dropped 1 base, with 11 bases sitting between them.

The chain recombines TRBV7-2 with TRBJ1-4; D not resolved. This CDR3 region has 17 residues. The germline V gene has CDR1 SGHTA and CDR2 FQGNSA. V was trimmed by 1 base and J by 5 bases, leaving 17 bases between them. CDR3 nucleotides: TGTGCCAGCAGCTTAGGGACGCCTCGGACTGACAATGAAAAACTGTTTTTT. Protein sequence: CASSLGTPRTDNEKLFF.

This chain connects TRBV27 to TRBJ1-1; D is undetermined. The germline V and J ends were trimmed by 3 bases and 6 bases, with 17 bases remaining between them. CDR1 and CDR2 (germline): MNHEY, SMNVEV (reference sequence). The CDR3 loop spans 15 amino acids. The CDR3 coding sequence is TGTGCCAGCAGTTTTAGTGGAAGAGGAGAACCTGAAGCTTTCTTT. Its protein product is CASSFSGRGEPEAFF.

The chain employs TRBV6-2 or TRBV6-3 and TRBJ1-4; TRBD1 matches 7 bases. Germline CDR1 and CDR2: MNHEY and SVGEGT. There are 16 residues in the CDR3. V gave up 1 base and J gave up 4 bases; unmatched junction bases: 6. CDR3 in amino acids: CASSYFPGGINEKLFF. For the CDR3, the DNA is TGTGCCAGCAGTTACTTCCCAGGGGGGATTAATGAAAAACTGTTTTTT.

This chain links TRBV30 with TRBJ2-4; a weak D match, TRBD1 (5 bases). This CDR3 has 14 amino acids. The germline V gene encodes CDR1 GTSNPN and CDR2 SVGIG (reference sequence). The ends were cut back, 3 bases at V and 9 bases at J, with 18 bases in the middle. The CDR3 DNA reads TGTGCCTGGAGGAATGGCACCCAAAGGGGCATTCAGTACTTC. Translation: CAWRNGTQRGIQYF.

This clone appeared once. The genes are TRBV7-8 and TRBJ2-3, with TRBD2 matching over 11 bases. V lost 0 bases to trimming and J lost 0 bases; unmatched junction nucleotides: 8. The CDR3 is 19 residues long. CDR1 is SGHVS, CDR2 FQNEAQ, per germline. Written as DNA, the CDR3 is TGTGCCAGCAGCTTAGCGCTAGGGACTAGCGGCACTAGCACAGATACGCAGTATTTT. It specifies CASSLALGTSGTSTDTQYF. The whole variable domain, remainder taken from reference TRBV7-8 and TRBJ2-3, is GAGVSQSPRYKVAKRGQDVALRCDPISGHVSLFWYQQALGQGPEFLTYFQNEAQLDKSGLPSDRFFAERPEGSVSTLKIQRTQQEDSAVYLCASSLALGTSGTSTDTQYFGPGTRLTVL.

The V call is TRBV11-3, the J call TRBJ1-1; TRBD1 agrees at 9 bases. Germline V gene sequence: CDR1 SGHNT, CDR2 YENEEA. The J segment lost 4 bases and the V segment lost 4 bases, leaving 13 bases of the junction unmatched. The CDR3 is made up of 17 amino acids. The CDR3 region has the DNA TGTGCCAGCAGCTCCTCCCCGGGACAGGGATCGGGCACTGAAGCTTTCTTT. Its protein is CASSSSPGQGSGTEAFF.

This rearrangement joins TRBV6-1 to TRBJ1-1, with D possibly being TRBD1 (5 bases). V was pared by 2 bases and J by 4 bases, with 8 bases between. The CDR3 contains 13 residues. Germline V gene data show CDR1 as MNHNS and CDR2 as SASEGT. The CDR3 loop reads CASSESGATEAFF. CDR3 nucleotide sequence: TGTGCCAGCAGTGAAAGTGGGGCCACTGAAGCTTTCTTT.

The chain carries TRBV6-6 and TRBJ1-4; 8 bases align to TRBD1. This CDR3 is 15 amino acids long. V trimming: 6 bases; J trimming: 8 bases; junction bases outside the gene matches: 11. Germline V gives CDR1 MNHNY, CDR2 SVGAGI (reference sequence). CDR3 DNA: TGTGCCAGCAGCTCTCCAGGGGGCGCGAGGGAAAAACTGTTTTTT. Protein sequence: CASSSPGGAREKLFF.

This chain uses TRBV29-1 with TRBJ1-2; TRBD1 agrees at 8 bases. Germline loops: CDR1 SQVTM, CDR2 ANQGSEA. The CDR3 totals 14 residues. V gave up 1 base and J gave up 2 bases; unmatched junction bases: 3. This chain's CDR3 is CSVEAWDRNYGYTF. The CDR3 DNA reads TGCAGCGTTGAAGCATGGGACAGGAACTATGGCTACACCTTC.

The rearrangement links TRBV12-3 or TRBV12-4 to TRBJ1-2; no reliable D call. The V end was cut by 6 bases, the J end by 4 bases, with 9 bases between. The CDR3 has 12 residues. The CDR3 here is CASRISGYGYTF. DNA for the CDR3: TGTGCCAGCAGAATTTCCGGCTATGGCTACACCTTC.

The rearrangement links TRBV7-2 to TRBJ1-2; 9 bases line up with TRBD1. Germline lookup yields CDR1 SGHTA and CDR2 FQGNSA. This CDR3 contains 15 residues. V dropped 3 bases and J dropped 2; count of bases not matched to a gene: 4. The chain's CDR3 is CASSFQTGGNYGYTF. CDR3 nucleotide sequence: TGTGCCAGCAGCTTTCAGACAGGGGGAAACTATGGCTACACCTTC.

The rearrangement links TRBV19 to TRBJ2-5, with TRBD1 matching 8 bases. V shed 8 bases and J 2 bases; nucleotides not matched to a gene: 7. CDR1 and CDR2 (germline): LNHDA, SQIVND (reference sequence). This CDR3 spans 14 amino acids. The CDR3 region is CASGTTGAQETQYF. The CDR3 DNA sequence: TGTGCCAGTGGAACGACAGGGGCGCAAGAGACCCAGTACTTC.

The chain carries TRBV6-1 and TRBJ2-3, with D tentatively TRBD2 (5 bases). The CDR3 consists of 15 residues. The germline gives CDR1 MNHNS, CDR2 SASEGT. V lost 3 bases to trimming and J lost 2 bases, with 12 bases between them. Here the CDR3 DNA reads TGTGCCAGCAGTGAGGAGGTGGCTATCACAGATACGCAGTATTTT. Translation: CASSEEVAITDTQYF.

The gene calls are TRBV7-8 and TRBJ1-4; a weak D match, TRBD1 (5 bases). With 6 bases removed from V and 8 bases from J, the gap between germline ends came to 7 bases. The CDR3 extends over 11 amino acids. Germline V gene lookup returns CDR1 SGHVS and CDR2 FQNEAQ. The CDR3 nucleotides are TGTGCCAGCAGTTCAGGGGAAAAACTGTTTTTT. It codes for CASSSGEKLFF.

J is TRBJ1-1 and V is TRBV9; the match to TRBD1 covers 8 bases. V was pared by 0 bases and J by 5 bases, with 15 bases of the junction left unmatched. The CDR3 is 18 amino acids. Germline CDR1 reads SGDLS; CDR2 reads YYNGEE. CDR3 sequence: CASSVVVGGQGGLTEAFF. CDR3 DNA sequence: TGTGCCAGCAGCGTAGTAGTAGGAGGACAGGGAGGTTTGACTGAAGCTTTCTTT.

The chain has TRBV9 and TRBJ2-3; TRBD2 aligns across 7 bases. The ends lost 4 bases at V and 3 bases at J; junction bases unmatched: 14. Germline assignment: CDR1 SGDLS and CDR2 YYNGEE. The CDR3 has 17 residues. The chain's CDR3 is CASSLLKGGSETDTQYF. In DNA form, the CDR3 reads TGTGCCAGCAGCCTCCTTAAGGGCGGGAGCGAGACAGATACGCAGTATTTT.

V is TRBV7-3 and J is TRBJ1-3, with D tentatively TRBD1 (6 bases). Germline V gives CDR1 SGHTA, CDR2 FQGTGA. The ends were cut back, 2 bases at V and 0 bases at J, with 11 bases in the middle. The CDR3 spans 16 residues. In DNA form, the CDR3 reads TGTGCCAGCAGCTTAGGGGGCCCAAGCTCTGGAAACACCATATATTTT. It specifies CASSLGGPSSGNTIYF.

The CDR3 DNA reads as TGTGCCAGCAGTGATATGGGAGGAGTGAACTATGGCTACACCTTC. Protein product: CASSDMGGVNYGYTF. The chain uses TRBV25-1 and TRBJ1-2; D unresolved. Germline V CDR1 and CDR2: MGHDK, SYGVNS. V was shortened by 3 bases and J by 2 bases, with 13 bases between the two germline ends. The CDR3 has 15 residues.